This T cell receptor beta chain was observed in a study of cytomegalovirus exposure and HLA in healthy donors. The overall study: From HLA-typed donors, an early data release held tens of millions of unique TCRs. Of 300 to 500 genotyped donors, 81% grouped in the Caucasian-associated ancestry cluster.

The records do not include a CMV serostatus for this donor. Remarks on this clone: Its antigen is still unknown.

The CDR3 length is 17 residues. Germline CDR1 reads WSHSY; CDR2 reads SAAADI. Losses at the gene ends were 2 bases for V and 1 base for J; bases not matched to a gene: 6. Regarding the study as a whole: Through in vitro validation, a few CMV-associated chains were shown to be specific for CMV antigens.

13 Jbeta primers and 60 Vbeta primers were used for the PCR. Generated by immunoSEQ multiplex PCR, the TCRdb table keeps only in-frame clones and is missing some. The sample carries over 100,000 clones, approximately 64% recorded once. Sequencing was performed on PBMCs. The source is a human donor in good health. J is TRBJ2-3 and V is TRBV10-2; 10 nucleotides match TRBD2. The CDR3 DNA reads TGCGCCAGCAGTGAGGTTCTAGCGGGGGTAGGCACAGATACGCAGTATTTT. Protein sequence: CASSEVLAGVGTDTQYF.